This T cell receptor beta chain was captured by sequencing in a study of spatial heterogeneity in lung cancer. Each CDR3 protein gets one entry after TCRdb re-called the 5' RACE reads with MiXCR. Counted here are approximately 110,000 distinct CDR3 sequences, roughly a tenth occurring once; the ten biggest clones make up roughly 26%. The time point was: blood at routine non-recurrence follow-up after resection. Sequencing was performed on whole RNA extracted from tumor and nontumor lung tissue, or from frozen PBMC, and the material was left unsorted. Germline CDR1 and CDR2: SGHDN and FVKESK. CDR3 length equals 18 residues. J gave up 3 bases and V 6 bases, and 11 bases lay outside the gene matches.

The chain joins TRBV14 to TRBJ2-3, with TRBD2 matching over 14 bases. The origin of this receptor is a female donor with early-stage non-small cell lung cancer. The sequencing here drew on PBMCs, taken at follow-up. This CDR3 is CASSQRLAGGPWTDTQYF. CDR3 in DNA: TGTGCCAGCAGTCAACGACTAGCGGGAGGGCCCTGGACAGATACGCAGTATTTT. The full variable domain, in which reference TRBV14 and TRBJ2-3 provide the parts outside the CDR3, is EAGVTQFPSHSVIEKGQTVTLRCDPISGHDNLYWYRRVMGKEIKFLLHFVKESKQDESGMPNNRFLAERTGGTYSTLKVQPAELEDSGVYFCASSQRLAGGPWTDTQYFGPGTRLTVL.